Listed below are T cell receptor beta chains from one sample, sequenced in a study of OX40 agonist ivuxolimab in advanced cancers. Here immunoSEQ multiplex PCR was the method, and the copy in TCRdb shows in-frame clones only, minus some. Found here are about 59,000 clones, about nine tenths of them singletons; the top ten hold more than 0.35%. The sample consisted of CD4+ or CD8+ T cells sorted from blood, taken in a trial of the OX40 agonist ivuxolimab. Receptor source: an adult with an advanced solid tumor such as melanoma, head and neck, liver or kidney cancer. Both conserved end residues are part of each CDR3. A D gene is named only where the DNA matches it firmly.

TRBV6-6,NA,TRBJ1-3,CASRQFMGGNTIYF
TRBV9,NA,TRBJ1-3,CASSAGLGGNTIYF
TRBV6-5,NA,TRBJ2-4,CASSPILGAKNIQYF
TRBV7-9,NA,TRBJ1-3,CASSLDSGRNTIYF
TRBV28,TRBD1,TRBJ2-5,CASRPTTGTGGLRSETQYF
TRBV6-1,TRBD1,TRBJ1-1,CASSLDRGNTEAFF
TRBV5-1,TRBD2,TRBJ2-3,CASSSTSGISSTQYF
TRBV5-4,NA,TRBJ1-4,CASSLGTNEKLFF
TRBV7-2,TRBD2,TRBJ2-3,CASSLAASGGTDTQYF
TRBV28,TRBD1,TRBJ1-2,CASSSGTGYTNYGYTF
TRBV11-2,NA,TRBJ1-1,CASSLERGTEAFF
TRBV7-2,TRBD1,NA,CASRTTGGDYEQYF
TRBV10-3,NA,TRBJ1-1,CAIRTWRNTEAFF
TRBV5-1,TRBD1,TRBJ1-1,CASSLVTGRFSTEAFF
TRBV29-1,NA,TRBJ2-3,CSVREDTQYF
TRBV5-1,NA,TRBJ1-3,CASAPERSSGNTIYF
TRBV9,TRBD1,TRBJ2-1,CASSRQGANYNEQFF
TRBV29-1,TRBD1,TRBJ2-7,CSVVGQVEQYF
TRBV18,NA,TRBJ1-3,CASSPGGVGNTIYF
TRBV6-5,TRBD1,TRBJ1-2,CASSQGGGYTF
TRBV2,TRBD2,TRBJ2-5,CASSESGGGETQYF
TRBV6-5,NA,TRBJ2-5,CASSYHRGGQETQYF
TRBV19,TRBD1,TRBJ2-6,CASSKGQGHTGANVLTF
TRBV4-2,NA,TRBJ1-2,CASSQSLGRVNYGYTF
TRBV7-9,NA,TRBJ1-1,CASSLITPDTEAFF
TRBV4-3,TRBD2,TRBJ2-7,CASSQEGGRVYEQYF
TRBV29-1,NA,TRBJ2-2,CSARANTGELFF
TRBV18,NA,TRBJ1-5,CASSPQGRGNQPQHF
TRBV5-1,TRBD1,TRBJ1-6,CASSSGQGSNSPLHF
TRBV28,TRBD1,TRBJ2-3,CASSRGQGPTTLTDTQYF
TRBV10-3,NA,TRBJ2-5,CAISSQGRSQETQYF
TRBV5-1,TRBD1,TRBJ1-5,CASSADRPDQPQHF
TRBV2,TRBD1,TRBJ1-4,CASLSQGGEKLFF
TRBV18,TRBD1,TRBJ1-3,CASSPGQVSGNTIYF
TRBV7-8,TRBD2,TRBJ2-1,CASSLRLAGGPSYNEQFF
TRBV25-1,TRBD1,TRBJ1-2,CASSGGDRVNYGYTF
TRBV27,TRBD1,TRBJ2-1,CASSLQSGQYNEQFF
TRBV11-2,TRBD1,TRBJ1-2,CASSLSGTVYTF
TRBV4-1,NA,TRBJ1-4,CASSRTTTPGRNEKLFF
TRBV29-1,NA,TRBJ2-1,CSVRYNEQFF